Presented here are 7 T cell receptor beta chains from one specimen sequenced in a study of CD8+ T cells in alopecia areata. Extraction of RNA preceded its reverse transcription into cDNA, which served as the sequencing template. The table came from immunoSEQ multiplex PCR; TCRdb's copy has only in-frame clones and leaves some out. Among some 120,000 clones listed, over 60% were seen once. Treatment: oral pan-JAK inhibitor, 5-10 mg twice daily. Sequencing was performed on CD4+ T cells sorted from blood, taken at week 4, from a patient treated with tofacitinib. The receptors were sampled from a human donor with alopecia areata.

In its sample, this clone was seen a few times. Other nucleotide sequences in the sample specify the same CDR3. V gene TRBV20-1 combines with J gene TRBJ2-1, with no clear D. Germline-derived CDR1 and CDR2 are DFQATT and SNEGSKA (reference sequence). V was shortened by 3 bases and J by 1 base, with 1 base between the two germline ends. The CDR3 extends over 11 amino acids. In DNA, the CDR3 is TGCAGTGCTAGTTCCTACAATGAGCAGTTCTTC. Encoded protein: CSASSYNEQFF.

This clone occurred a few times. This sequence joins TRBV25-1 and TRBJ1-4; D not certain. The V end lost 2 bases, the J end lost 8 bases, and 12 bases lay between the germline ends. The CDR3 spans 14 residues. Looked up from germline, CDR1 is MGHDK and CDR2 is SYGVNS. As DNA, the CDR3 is TGTGCCAGCAGTGAACCGGGGAGGAGAGAAAAACTGTTTTTT. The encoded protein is CASSEPGRREKLFF.

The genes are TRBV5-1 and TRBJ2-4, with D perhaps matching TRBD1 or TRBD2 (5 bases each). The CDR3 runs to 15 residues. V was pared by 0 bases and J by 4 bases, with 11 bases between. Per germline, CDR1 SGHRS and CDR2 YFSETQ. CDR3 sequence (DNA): TGCGCCAGCAGCTTGGAAGAGGGGTGGAAAAACATTCAGTACTTC. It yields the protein CASSLEEGWKNIQYF.

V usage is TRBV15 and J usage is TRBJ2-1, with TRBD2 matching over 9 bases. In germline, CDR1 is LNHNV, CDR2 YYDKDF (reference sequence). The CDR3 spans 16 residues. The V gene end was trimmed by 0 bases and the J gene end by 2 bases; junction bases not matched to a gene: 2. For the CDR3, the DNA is TGTGCCACCAGCAGAGATATAGCGGGAGCCTACAATGAGCAGTTCTTC. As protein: CATSRDIAGAYNEQFF.

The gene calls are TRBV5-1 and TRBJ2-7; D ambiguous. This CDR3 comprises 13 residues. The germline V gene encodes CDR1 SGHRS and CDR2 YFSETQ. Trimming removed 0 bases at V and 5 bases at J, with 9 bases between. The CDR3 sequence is CASSLGALDEQYF. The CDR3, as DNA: TGCGCCAGCAGCTTGGGGGCGTTAGACGAGCAGTACTTC.

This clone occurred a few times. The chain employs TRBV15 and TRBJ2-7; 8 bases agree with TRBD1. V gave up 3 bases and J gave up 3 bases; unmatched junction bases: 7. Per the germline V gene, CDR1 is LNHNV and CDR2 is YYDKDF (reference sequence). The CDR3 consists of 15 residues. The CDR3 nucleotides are TGTGCCACCAGCAGTCAAGGGACAGGAAACTACGAGCAGTACTTC. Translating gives CATSSQGTGNYEQYF.

The CDR3 nucleotides read TGTGCCAGCAGCGTCGGGGGGATTCCCCTAGCGGAGAAAACCCCCTACAATGAGCAGTTCTTC. Translation: CASSVGGIPLAEKTPYNEQFF. The V gene is TRBV9, the J gene TRBJ2-1, with 7 bases that match TRBD2. CDR1 is SGDLS, CDR2 YYNGEE, per germline. V shed 2 bases, J shed 2 bases, and the junction held 22 bases outside the gene matches. CDR3 size: 21 residues.